The entry below gives a single T cell receptor (beta chain) sequence along with its context. Its antigen remains unknown. The protocol was immunoSEQ multiplex PCR, while the TCRdb copy is restricted to in-frame clones and leaves out a portion. The sample lists more than 50,000 clones; approximately 91% were seen once. The data were obtained in a study of T cell repertoires in ileal Crohn's disease. Study information: Median disease duration was roughly 8.4 years; 35% to 45% smoked at surgery. The study's findings and limits: The median delay to postoperative endoscopy was approximately 6.4 months. Sorted CD8 T cells held more high-frequency clones than CD4.

The time point was: neoterminal ileum biopsy at postoperative endoscopy, about 6 months after surgery. The material sequenced was ileal tissue. The receptor was derived from an adult with Crohn's disease.

The CDR3 loop reads CASSFPGVTGELFF. In nucleotides, the CDR3 is TGTGCCAGCAGCTTCCCGGGGGTCACCGGGGAGCTGTTTTTT. The chain recombines TRBV5-4 with TRBJ2-2; tentative D call: TRBD2 (6 bases). The ends were cut back, 2 bases at V and 4 bases at J, with 9 bases in the middle. The germline V gene encodes CDR1 SGHNT and CDR2 YYREEE (reference sequence). The length of the CDR3 is 14 residues.